The present TCR beta chain was sequenced within a study of cytomegalovirus exposure and HLA in healthy donors. Study-level findings and limits: The investigators catalogued 150 to 200 TCR beta chains as cytomegalovirus-associated. Specificity for CMV antigens was confirmed in vitro for a few of the CMV-associated chains. Rare TCR sequences predominated, though certain public TCRs were found in many donors. In the roughly 120 validation repertoires, a later analysis found that first-cohort TCR clusters tended to co-occur.

The CDR3 runs 14 residues. V gave up 2 bases and J gave up 2 bases; unmatched junction bases: 4. The V gene's germline CDR1 is GTSNPN and CDR2 SVGIG (reference sequence). To note about this clone: Its specificity is not known.

Profiled with immunoSEQ multiplex PCR; TCRdb holds only in-frame clones, not every one. The data contain 50,000 to 70,000 clones, roughly 96% of them singletons. This TCR derives from a woman aged 18-35 years in good health and CMV-seropositive. This chain connects TRBV30 to TRBJ2-3; 7 bases line up with TRBD1. Material for sequencing was PBMCs. DNA of the CDR3: TGTGCCTGGAGTTTGACAGGGTACACAGATACGCAGTATTTT. Its translation: CAWSLTGYTDTQYF.